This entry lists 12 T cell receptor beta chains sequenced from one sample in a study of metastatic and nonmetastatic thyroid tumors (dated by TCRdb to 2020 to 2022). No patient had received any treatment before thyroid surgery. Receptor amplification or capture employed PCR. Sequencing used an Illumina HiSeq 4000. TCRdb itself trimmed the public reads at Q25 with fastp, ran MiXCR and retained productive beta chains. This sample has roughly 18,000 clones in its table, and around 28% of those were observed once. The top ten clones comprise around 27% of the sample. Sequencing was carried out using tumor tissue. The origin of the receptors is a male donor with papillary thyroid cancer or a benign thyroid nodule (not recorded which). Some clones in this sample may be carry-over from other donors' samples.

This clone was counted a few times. The CDR3 is CASSLSVVGSYEQYF. The CDR3 nucleotides read TGTGCCAGCAGTTTGTCGGTGGTGGGCTCCTACGAGCAGTACTTC. This rearrangement joins TRBV28 to TRBJ2-7; unclear D gene. Trimming stripped 3 bases from V and 0 bases from J, with 12 bases between. The CDR3 consists of 15 residues. CDR1 and CDR2 (germline): MDHEN, SYDVKM. Looking up the rest from reference TRBV28 and TRBJ2-7 gives the full variable domain: DVKVTQSSRYLVKRTGEKVFLECVQDMDHENMFWYRQDPGLGLRLIYFSYDVKMKEKGDIPEGYSVSREKKERFSLILESASTNQTSMYLCASSLSVVGSYEQYFGPGTRLTVT.

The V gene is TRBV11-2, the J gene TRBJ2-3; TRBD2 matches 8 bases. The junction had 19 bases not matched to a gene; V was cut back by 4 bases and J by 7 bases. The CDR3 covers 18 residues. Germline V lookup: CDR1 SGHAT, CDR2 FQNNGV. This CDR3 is CASSSYRLGLALGYTQYF. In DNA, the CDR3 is TGTGCCAGCAGCTCCTACCGGCTTGGACTAGCCCTGGGATATACGCAGTATTTT.

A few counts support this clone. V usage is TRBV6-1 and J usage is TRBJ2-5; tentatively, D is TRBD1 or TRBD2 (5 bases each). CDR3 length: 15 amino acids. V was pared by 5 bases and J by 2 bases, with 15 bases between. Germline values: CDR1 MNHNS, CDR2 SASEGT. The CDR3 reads CASSLHGTRQETQYF. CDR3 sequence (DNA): TGTGCCAGCAGTCTTCACGGGACGCGACAAGAGACCCAGTACTTC.

The CDR3 here is CASRRRTGLEQYF. CDR3 nucleotide sequence: TGTGCCAGCAGAAGGCGGACTGGCCTCGAGCAGTACTTC. V is TRBV6-1 and J is TRBJ2-7; a possible D gene is TRBD2 (5 bases). Between the trimmed V and J ends, which lost 6 bases and 6 bases, there was a span of 15 bases. The CDR3 sequence is 13 residues long. The germline CDR1 and CDR2 sequences are MNHNS and SASEGT.

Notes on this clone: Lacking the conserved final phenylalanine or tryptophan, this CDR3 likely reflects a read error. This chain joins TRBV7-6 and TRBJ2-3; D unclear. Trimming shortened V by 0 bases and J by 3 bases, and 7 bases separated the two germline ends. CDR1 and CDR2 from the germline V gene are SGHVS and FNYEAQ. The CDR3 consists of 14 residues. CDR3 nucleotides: TGTGCCAGCAGCTTAGCAACCGGAACAGATACGCAGTATTGT. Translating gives CASSLATGTDTQYC.

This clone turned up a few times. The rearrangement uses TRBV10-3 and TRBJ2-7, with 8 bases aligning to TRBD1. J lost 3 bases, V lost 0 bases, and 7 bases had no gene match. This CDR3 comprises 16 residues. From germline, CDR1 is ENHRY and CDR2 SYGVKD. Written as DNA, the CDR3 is TGTGCCATCAGTGAGTCGGGACAGGAGTCGATCTACGAGCAGTACTTC. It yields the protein CAISESGQESIYEQYF.

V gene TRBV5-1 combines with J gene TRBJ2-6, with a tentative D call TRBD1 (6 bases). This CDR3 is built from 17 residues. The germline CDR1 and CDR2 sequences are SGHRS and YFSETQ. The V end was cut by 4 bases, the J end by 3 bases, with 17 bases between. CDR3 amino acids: CASSIGQNSFGANVLTF. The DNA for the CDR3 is TGCGCCAGCAGCATCGGACAGAACTCGTTTGGGGCCAACGTCCTGACTTTC.

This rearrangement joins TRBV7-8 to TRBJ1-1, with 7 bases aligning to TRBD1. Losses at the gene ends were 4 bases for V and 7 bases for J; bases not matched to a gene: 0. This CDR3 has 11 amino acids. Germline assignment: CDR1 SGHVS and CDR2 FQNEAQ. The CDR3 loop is CASSWDSEAFF. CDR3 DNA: TGTGCCAGCAGCTGGGACAGTGAAGCTTTCTTT.

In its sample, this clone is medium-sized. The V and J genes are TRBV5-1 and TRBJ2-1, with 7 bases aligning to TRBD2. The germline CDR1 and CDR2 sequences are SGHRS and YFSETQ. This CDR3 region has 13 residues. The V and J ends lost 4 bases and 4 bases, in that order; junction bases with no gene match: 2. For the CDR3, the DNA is TGCGCCAGCAGCGAGGGACTATACAATGAGCAGTTCTTC. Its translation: CASSEGLYNEQFF. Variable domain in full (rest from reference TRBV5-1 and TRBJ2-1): KAGVTQTPRYLIKTRGQQVTLSCSPISGHRSVSWYQQTPGQGLQFLFEYFSETQRNKGNFPGRFSGRQFSNSRSEMNVSTLELGDSALYLCASSEGLYNEQFFGPGTRLTVL.

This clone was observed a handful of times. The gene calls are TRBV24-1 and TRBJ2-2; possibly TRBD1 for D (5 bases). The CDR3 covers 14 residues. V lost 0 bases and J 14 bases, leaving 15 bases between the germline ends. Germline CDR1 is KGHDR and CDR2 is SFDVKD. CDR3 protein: CATSDLQDTGYLFF. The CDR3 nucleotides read TGTGCCACCAGTGATTTGCAGGACACCGGGTATCTGTTTTTT.

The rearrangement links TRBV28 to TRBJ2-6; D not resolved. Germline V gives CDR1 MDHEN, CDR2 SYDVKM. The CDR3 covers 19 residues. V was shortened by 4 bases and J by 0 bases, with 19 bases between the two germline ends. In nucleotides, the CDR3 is TGTGCCAGCAGTTCGCCGGGTGGACGGAAGGGCTCTGGGGCCAACGTCCTGACTTTC. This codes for CASSSPGGRKGSGANVLTF.

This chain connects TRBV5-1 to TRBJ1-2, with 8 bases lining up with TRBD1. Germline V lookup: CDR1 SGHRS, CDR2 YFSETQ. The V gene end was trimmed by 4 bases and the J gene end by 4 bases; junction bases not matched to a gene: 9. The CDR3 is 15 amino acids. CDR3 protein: CASSRDGQGRYGYTF. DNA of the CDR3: TGCGCCAGCAGCAGAGATGGACAGGGACGCTATGGCTACACCTTC.